The 27 T cell receptor beta chains presented below share a single source sample, sequenced in a study of blood T cell repertoires in COVID-19. The protocol was immunoSEQ multiplex PCR, while the TCRdb copy is restricted to in-frame clones and leaves out a portion. The data show fewer than 600,000 clones, approximately 90% seen once. Source material: PBMCs or T cells enriched from blood (not recorded which). The receptors shown here come from a middle-aged woman who had recovered from COVID-19.

The V call is TRBV9, the J call TRBJ2-3; 13 bases are shared with TRBD2. Germline V lookup: CDR1 SGDLS, CDR2 YYNGEE. V lost 4 bases, J lost 0 bases, and 11 bases stayed unmatched. The CDR3 loop spans 19 amino acids. Here the CDR3 reads CASSPWTGTSGISTDTQYF. The CDR3, as DNA: TGTGCCAGCAGCCCCTGGACAGGGACTAGCGGGATCAGCACAGATACGCAGTATTTT.

This sequence joins TRBV5-1 and TRBJ1-1, with D perhaps TRBD1 (6 bases). V gave up 5 bases and J gave up 6 bases, with 17 bases separating them. CDR1 SGHRS and CDR2 YFSETQ come from the germline V gene. The CDR3 runs 14 residues. CDR3 nucleotides: TGCGCCAGCAGATCGGGGGCCGGGAGGTCTGAAGCTTTCTTT. Protein: CASRSGAGRSEAFF. Based on the CDR3 plus reference TRBV5-1 and TRBJ1-1, the full variable domain is KAGVTQTPRYLIKTRGQQVTLSCSPISGHRSVSWYQQTPGQGLQFLFEYFSETQRNKGNFPGRFSGRQFSNSRSEMNVSTLELGDSALYLCASRSGAGRSEAFFGQGTRLTVV.

This clone was counted once. The V and J genes are TRBV19 and TRBJ2-1, with 9 nucleotides matching TRBD1. The CDR3 runs to 18 residues. J gave up 9 bases and V 3 bases, and 18 bases lay outside the gene matches. Germline V gene data show CDR1 as LNHDA and CDR2 as SQIVND (reference sequence). This CDR3 reads CASSMNPAKTGGRSEQFF. The CDR3 DNA reads as TGTGCCAGTAGTATGAATCCCGCCAAAACAGGGGGCCGTAGTGAGCAGTTCTTC.

The sample holds one count of this clone. This chain joins TRBV27 and TRBJ2-6; D remains ambiguous. Germline assignment: CDR1 MNHEY and CDR2 SMNVEV (reference sequence). The V gene lost 4 bases and the J gene lost 0 bases, with 7 bases spanning the gap. The CDR3 runs 15 residues. The DNA for the CDR3 is TGTGCCAGCAGTTATACAGACTCTGGGGCCAACGTCCTGACTTTC. Residues: CASSYTDSGANVLTF.

J is TRBJ2-2 and V is TRBV18; D might be TRBD1 (5 bases). The CDR3 runs 16 residues. Trimming took off 5 bases at V and 0 bases at J, with 13 bases between the two ends. The germline V gene has CDR1 KGHSH and CDR2 LQKENI. In DNA, the CDR3 is TGTGCCAGCTCATCCCAGGGAATCGCGAACACCGGGGAGCTGTTTTTT. This translates into CASSSQGIANTGELFF.

The chain joins TRBV28 to TRBJ2-2; 8 positions agree with TRBD1. Trimming at V came to 5 bases and at J to 4 bases, leaving 9 bases not matched to a gene. Germline V gene data show CDR1 as MDHEN and CDR2 as SYDVKM. The CDR3 covers 16 residues. The CDR3 sequence is CASSPARGRVTGELFF. CDR3 coding DNA: TGTGCCAGCAGTCCCGCCAGGGGGCGCGTCACCGGGGAGCTGTTTTTT.

The chain has TRBV5-1 and TRBJ2-5, with D possibly TRBD2 on 6 matching bases. Germline values: CDR1 SGHRS, CDR2 YFSETQ. This CDR3 has 18 residues. Trimming took off 3 bases at V and 5 bases at J, with 26 bases between the two ends. In DNA form, the CDR3 reads TGCGCCAGCAGCTCGGCGTCTAGCGCCGTAAAAAGTCGGGAGACCCAGTACTTC. Protein product: CASSSASSAVKSRETQYF.

The V gene is TRBV19, the J gene TRBJ1-5, with D maybe TRBD1 (5 bases). The CDR3 is 17 residues long. The ends were cut back, 6 bases at V and 2 bases at J, with 20 bases in the middle. The germline CDR1 and CDR2 sequences are LNHDA and SQIVND (reference sequence). This chain's CDR3 is CASSARMLRVRNQPQHF. DNA for the CDR3: TGTGCCAGTAGCGCCCGGATGCTCAGGGTGCGCAATCAGCCCCAGCATTTT. Drawing the rest from reference TRBV19 and TRBJ1-5, the complete variable domain is DGGITQSPKYLFRKEGQNVTLSCEQNLNHDAMYWYRQDPGQGLRLIYYSQIVNDFQKGDIAEGYSVSREKKESFPLTVTSAQKNPTAFYLCASSARMLRVRNQPQHFGDGTRLSIL.

The gene calls are TRBV28 and TRBJ1-2; tentative D call: TRBD1 (6 bases). With 6 bases removed from V and 5 bases from J, the gap between germline ends came to 13 bases. Germline V CDR1 and CDR2: MDHEN, SYDVKM. There are 13 residues in the CDR3. CDR3 nucleotide sequence: TGTGCCAGCAGGGTTTCGGACAGATATGGCTACACCTTC. Translated: CASRVSDRYGYTF.

The gene calls are TRBV14 and TRBJ2-1; 12 bases map to TRBD1. CDR1 is SGHDN and CDR2 is FVKESK in the germline V gene. This CDR3 has 16 amino acids. The V gene end was trimmed by 2 bases and the J gene end by 5 bases; junction bases not matched to a gene: 4. The CDR3 here is CASSQYRDRGHNEQFF. As DNA, the CDR3 is TGTGCCAGCAGCCAATACCGGGACAGGGGGCACAATGAGCAGTTCTTC.

This clone was seen just once. Different DNA sequences within this sample yield the same CDR3. The chain uses TRBV4-3 and TRBJ2-3; 11 nucleotides match TRBD2. Germline V gene data show CDR1 as LGHNA and CDR2 as YSLEER. Trimming took 0 bases from V and 0 from J; bases not matched to a gene: 2. The CDR3 is 17 residues long. The CDR3 sequence is CASSQEGLAGSTDTQYF. The DNA of the CDR3 is TGCGCCAGCAGCCAAGAAGGACTAGCGGGTAGCACAGATACGCAGTATTTT.

The genes are TRBV7-9 and TRBJ2-1; maybe TRBD2 (5 bases). Deletions cut 5 bases from V and 7 bases from J, with 9 bases between. The germline V gene encodes CDR1 SEHNR and CDR2 FQNEAQ (reference sequence). CDR3 length equals 12 residues. CDR3 sequence (DNA): TGTGCCAGCAGCGCGAGCGGTAATGAGCAGTTCTTC. Its protein product is CASSASGNEQFF. The full variable domain, rest sourced from reference TRBV7-9 and TRBJ2-1, is DTGVSQNPRHKITKRGQNVTFRCDPISEHNRLYWYRQTLGQGPEFLTYFQNEAQLEKSRLLSDRFSAERPKGSFSTLEIQRTEQGDSAMYLCASSASGNEQFFGPGTRLTVL.

J is TRBJ2-2 and V is TRBV19, with 16 bases identical to TRBD2. Germline V gene lookup returns CDR1 LNHDA and CDR2 SQIVND (reference sequence). The CDR3 contains 20 residues. Unmatched junction bases numbered 11, after V lost 3 bases and J lost 4 bases. CDR3 in amino acids: CASSMVWGLAGGQITGELFF. For the CDR3, the DNA is TGTGCCAGTAGTATGGTGTGGGGACTAGCGGGAGGGCAAATCACCGGGGAGCTGTTTTTT.

The genes are TRBV15 and TRBJ1-1; D is perhaps TRBD1 (5 bases). CDR1 LNHNV and CDR2 YYDKDF come from the germline V gene (reference sequence). The V and J ends lost 0 bases and 1 base respectively, with 15 bases between them. The CDR3 has 17 residues. In nucleotides, the CDR3 is TGTGCCACCAGCAGAGAGACAATGCTCGGGGGGAACACTGAAGCTTTCTTT. Translated: CATSRETMLGGNTEAFF. Combining the CDR3 with reference TRBV15 and TRBJ1-1 gives the whole variable domain DAMVIQNPRYQVTQFGKPVTLSCSQTLNHNVMYWYQQKSSQAPKLLFHYYDKDFNNEADTPDNFQSRRPNTSFCFLDIRSPGLGDTAMYLCATSRETMLGGNTEAFFGQGTRLTVV.

V usage is TRBV19 and J usage is TRBJ2-6; D possibly corresponds to TRBD1 (5 bases). Germline CDR1 and CDR2: LNHDA and SQIVND (reference sequence). Trimming shortened V by 4 bases and J by 1 base, and 11 bases separated the two germline ends. The CDR3 extends over 16 amino acids. This CDR3 reads CASSTFRVSGANVLTF. CDR3 sequence (DNA): TGTGCCAGTAGTACCTTCAGGGTTTCTGGGGCCAACGTCCTGACTTTC. Using reference TRBV19 and TRBJ2-6 for the parts outside the CDR3, the full variable domain is DGGITQSPKYLFRKEGQNVTLSCEQNLNHDAMYWYRQDPGQGLRLIYYSQIVNDFQKGDIAEGYSVSREKKESFPLTVTSAQKNPTAFYLCASSTFRVSGANVLTFGAGSRLTVL.

V is TRBV4-3 and J is TRBJ1-2; D remains ambiguous. CDR1 and CDR2 (germline): LGHNA, YSLEER. V lost 0 bases to trimming and J lost 8 bases, with 16 bases between them. The CDR3 contains 15 residues. The CDR3 DNA reads as TGCGCCAGCAGCCAAGATCAAGGAGTTCTTTGGGGCTACACCTTC. It yields the protein CASSQDQGVLWGYTF.

The V and J genes are TRBV10-1 and TRBJ2-1, with unresolved D. The germline CDR1 and CDR2 sequences are WNHNN and SYGVQD (reference sequence). Trimming took 10 bases from V and 4 from J, leaving 14 bases between them. This CDR3 contains 13 residues. CDR3 loop: CATAPEPYNEQFF. The CDR3 bases are TGCGCCACCGCCCCGGAGCCGTACAATGAGCAGTTCTTC.

The chain is built from TRBV15 and TRBJ2-1, with D unresolved. The CDR3 length is 12 residues. The V gene's germline CDR1 is LNHNV and CDR2 YYDKDF (reference sequence). The ends were cut back, 1 base at V and 9 bases at J, with 7 bases in the middle. The CDR3 sequence: CATSRVGSEQFF. In DNA, the CDR3 is TGTGCCACCAGCAGAGTTGGCAGTGAGCAGTTCTTC.

This clone was recorded once. This chain uses TRBV7-9 with TRBJ2-3, with 11 bases identical to TRBD2. Germline V gene lookup returns CDR1 SEHNR and CDR2 FQNEAQ (reference sequence). V lost 3 bases and J lost 3; bases outside the gene matches: 5. The CDR3 consists of 16 residues. CDR3 protein: CASSLGLAAKTDTQYF. CDR3 coding DNA: TGTGCCAGCAGCTTGGGACTAGCGGCAAAAACAGATACGCAGTATTTT.

This clone was detected a few times. CDR3 in amino acids: CASSLRTGIMNTEAFF. The CDR3 DNA is TGTGCCAGCAGCCTGCGGACAGGGATCATGAACACTGAAGCTTTCTTT. This chain joins TRBV7-2 and TRBJ1-1; TRBD1 matches at 8 bases. Germline values: CDR1 SGHTA, CDR2 FQGNSA. V gave up 5 bases and J gave up 0 bases; unmatched junction bases: 8. The CDR3 loop spans 16 amino acids.

CDR3 region: CASSPRVNRGHGYTF. The DNA of the CDR3 is TGTGCCAGCAGCCCAAGGGTGAACAGGGGGCATGGCTACACCTTC. The chain has TRBV3-1 (or the pseudogene TRBV3-2) and TRBJ1-2, with TRBD1 matching over 9 bases. Germline-derived CDR1 and CDR2 are LGHDT and YNNKEL (reference sequence). This CDR3 has 15 residues. V shed 4 bases, J shed 6 bases, and the junction held 9 bases outside the gene matches.

The chain recombines TRBV15 with TRBJ1-2; 9 nucleotides agree with TRBD1. Germline CDR1 is LNHNV and CDR2 is YYDKDF (reference sequence). The V segment lost 3 bases and the J segment 6 bases; nucleotides outside the gene matches: 5. The CDR3 consists of 14 residues. CDR3 nucleotide sequence: TGTGCCACCAGCAGTTTAACAGGGGGCCATGGCTACACCTTC. Its protein is CATSSLTGGHGYTF. The entire variable domain, with the rest obtained from reference TRBV15 and TRBJ1-2, is as follows: DAMVIQNPRYQVTQFGKPVTLSCSQTLNHNVMYWYQQKSSQAPKLLFHYYDKDFNNEADTPDNFQSRRPNTSFCFLDIRSPGLGDTAMYLCATSSLTGGHGYTFGSGTRLTVV.

This chain links TRBV5-4 with TRBJ2-1, with TRBD2 matching over 11 bases. V shed 7 bases and J 9 bases; nucleotides not matched to a gene: 9. CDR1 and CDR2 from the germline V gene are SGHNT and YYREEE (reference sequence). CDR3 length: 14 residues. The CDR3 loop reads CASGLAGGPTEQFF. In nucleotides, the CDR3 is TGTGCCAGCGGTCTAGCGGGAGGTCCCACTGAGCAGTTCTTC.

This chain uses TRBV15 with TRBJ1-1; possible D gene TRBD1, 5 bases. Germline CDR1 is LNHNV and CDR2 is YYDKDF (reference sequence). This CDR3 has 15 amino acids. V was cut by 1 base and J by 3 bases, with 12 bases left in between. CDR3 in DNA: TGTGCCACCAGCAGAGGGGGCAGTTTGGACACTGAAGCTTTCTTT. Protein sequence: CATSRGGSLDTEAFF.

V gene TRBV5-1 combines with J gene TRBJ1-5, with TRBD1 matching over 11 bases. The trim removed 4 bases at V and 7 bases at J, leaving 7 bases unmatched. There are 15 residues in the CDR3. From germline, CDR1 is SGHRS and CDR2 YFSETQ. The CDR3 region is CASSRGTGGHQPQHF. CDR3 coding DNA: TGCGCCAGCAGCCGAGGGACAGGGGGTCACCAGCCCCAGCATTTT.

This clone was seen a handful of times. The chain recombines TRBV7-8 with TRBJ1-5; D is possibly TRBD1 (5 bases). V was trimmed by 7 bases and J by 8 bases, leaving 24 bases between them. Germline CDR1 reads SGHVS; CDR2 reads FQNEAQ. The CDR3 covers 16 residues. CDR3 in amino acids: CASTSYGRGYMEPQHF. CDR3 nucleotides: TGTGCCAGCACCTCGTATGGGCGGGGGTATATGGAGCCCCAGCATTTT.

This chain joins TRBV3-1 (or the pseudogene TRBV3-2) and TRBJ2-3; TRBD2 aligns across 8 bases. With 6 bases clipped from V and 9 bases from J, the junction kept 8 bases outside the gene matches. The CDR3 totals 13 residues. Looked up from germline, CDR1 is LGHDT and CDR2 is YNNKEL (reference sequence). In nucleotides, the CDR3 is TGTGCCAGCAGACTAGCGGCCTCGAACACGCAGTATTTT. It specifies CASRLAASNTQYF.